The sequence of this TCR beta chain was determined in a study of ipilimumab plus nivolumab after autologous stem cell transplantation. At the level of the study: The DLBCL cohort had primary refractory and relapsed disease, with 18-month progression-free survival of about 82% and 31%. Study-wide results and caveats: Per the authors, repertoire, Treg and microbiota data justify further study.

V was trimmed by 7 bases and J by 2 bases, leaving 7 bases between them. This CDR3 is 12 amino acids long. The germline CDR1 and CDR2 sequences are SEHNR and FQNEAQ (reference sequence). For this clone: No antigen is known for it.

Method: immunoSEQ multiplex PCR; TCRdb's copy keeps in-frame clones and lacks some. This sample has more than 15,000 clones; approximately 80% occur once, and the top ten carry 10% to 13%. Checkpoint therapy with ipilimumab 1 mg/kg began 14 to 28 days after transplant. Dosing: nivolumab 3 mg/kg IV, weeks 1, 4, 7, 10, then every two weeks to week 26. Sequences were derived from PBMCs, sampled in a trial of ipilimumab plus nivolumab as post-transplant consolidation. This clonotype was sampled from a male donor with diffuse large B-cell lymphoma. The chain has TRBV7-9 and TRBJ2-3; no clear D. In DNA, the CDR3 is TGTGCCAGCACAATGTCCACAGATACGCAGTATTTT. Translating gives CASTMSTDTQYF.